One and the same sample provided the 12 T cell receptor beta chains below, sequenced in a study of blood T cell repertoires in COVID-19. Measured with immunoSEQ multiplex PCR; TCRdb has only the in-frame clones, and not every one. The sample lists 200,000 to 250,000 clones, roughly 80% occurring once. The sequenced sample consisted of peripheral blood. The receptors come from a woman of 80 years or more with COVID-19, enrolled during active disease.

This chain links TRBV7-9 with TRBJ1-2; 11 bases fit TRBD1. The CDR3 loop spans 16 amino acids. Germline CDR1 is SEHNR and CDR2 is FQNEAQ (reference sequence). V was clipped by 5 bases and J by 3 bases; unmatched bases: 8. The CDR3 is CASSAGQGASDYGYTF. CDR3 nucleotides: TGTGCCAGCAGCGCTGGACAGGGGGCATCGGACTATGGCTACACCTTC.

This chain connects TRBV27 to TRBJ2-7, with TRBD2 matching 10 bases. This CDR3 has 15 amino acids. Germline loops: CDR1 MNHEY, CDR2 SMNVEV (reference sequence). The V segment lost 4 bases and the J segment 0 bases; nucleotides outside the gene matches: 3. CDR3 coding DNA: TGTGCCAGCAGTTCGCCTAGCGGGAGCTCCTACGAGCAGTACTTC. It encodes CASSSPSGSSYEQYF.

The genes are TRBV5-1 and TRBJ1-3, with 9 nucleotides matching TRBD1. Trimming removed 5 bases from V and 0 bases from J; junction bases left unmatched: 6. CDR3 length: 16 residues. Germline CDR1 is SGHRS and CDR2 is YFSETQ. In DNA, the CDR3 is TGCGCCAGCAGTTACAGGGGGCAGTCCTCTGGAAACACCATATATTTT. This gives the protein CASSYRGQSSGNTIYF.

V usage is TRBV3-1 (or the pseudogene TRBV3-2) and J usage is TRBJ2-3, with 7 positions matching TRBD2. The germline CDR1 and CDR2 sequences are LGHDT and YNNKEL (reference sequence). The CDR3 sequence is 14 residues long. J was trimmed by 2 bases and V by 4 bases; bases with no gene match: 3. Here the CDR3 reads CASSRGLVTDTQYF. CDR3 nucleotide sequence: TGTGCCAGCAGCCGCGGACTAGTCACAGATACGCAGTATTTT.

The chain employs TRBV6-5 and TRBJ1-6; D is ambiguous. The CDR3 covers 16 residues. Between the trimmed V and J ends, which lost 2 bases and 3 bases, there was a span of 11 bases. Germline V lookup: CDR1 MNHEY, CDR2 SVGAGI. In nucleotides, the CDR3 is TGTGCCAGCAGTTACAGGGAGCCCTACTATAATTCACCCCTCCACTTT. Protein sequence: CASSYREPYYNSPLHF.

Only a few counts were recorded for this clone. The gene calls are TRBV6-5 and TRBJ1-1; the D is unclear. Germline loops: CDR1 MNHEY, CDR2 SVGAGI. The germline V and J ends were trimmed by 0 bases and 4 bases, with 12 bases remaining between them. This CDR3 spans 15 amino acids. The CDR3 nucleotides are TGTGCCAGCAGTTACTCGATTACGTGGAGCACTGAAGCTTTCTTT. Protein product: CASSYSITWSTEAFF.

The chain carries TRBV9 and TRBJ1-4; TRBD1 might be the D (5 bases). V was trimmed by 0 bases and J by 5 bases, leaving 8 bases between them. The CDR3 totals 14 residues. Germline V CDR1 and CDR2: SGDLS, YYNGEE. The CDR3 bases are TGTGCCAGCAGCGTAGACAGGTTGAATGAAAAACTGTTTTTT. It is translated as CASSVDRLNEKLFF.

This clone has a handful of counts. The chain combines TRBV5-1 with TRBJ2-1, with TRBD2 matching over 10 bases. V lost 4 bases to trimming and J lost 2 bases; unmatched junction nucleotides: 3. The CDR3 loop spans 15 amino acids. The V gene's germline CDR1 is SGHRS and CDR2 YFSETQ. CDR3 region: CASSITSGAYNEQFF. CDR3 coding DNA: TGCGCCAGCAGCATAACTAGCGGGGCCTACAATGAGCAGTTCTTC.

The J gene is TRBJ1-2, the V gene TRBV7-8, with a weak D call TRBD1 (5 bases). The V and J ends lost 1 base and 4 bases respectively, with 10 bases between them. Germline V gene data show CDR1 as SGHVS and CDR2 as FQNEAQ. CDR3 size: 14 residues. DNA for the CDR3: TGTGCCAGCAGCTTAGAGGGAGGGACCTATGGCTACACCTTC. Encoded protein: CASSLEGGTYGYTF.

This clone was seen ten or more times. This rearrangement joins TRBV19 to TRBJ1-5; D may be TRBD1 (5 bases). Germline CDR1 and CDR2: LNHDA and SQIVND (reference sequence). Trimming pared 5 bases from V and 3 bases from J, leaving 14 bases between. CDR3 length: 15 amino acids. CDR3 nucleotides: TGTGCCAGTAGTGCTAGACAGTTCTTCAATCAGCCCCAGCATTTT. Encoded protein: CASSARQFFNQPQHF. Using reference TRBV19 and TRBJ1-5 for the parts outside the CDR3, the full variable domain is DGGITQSPKYLFRKEGQNVTLSCEQNLNHDAMYWYRQDPGQGLRLIYYSQIVNDFQKGDIAEGYSVSREKKESFPLTVTSAQKNPTAFYLCASSARQFFNQPQHFGDGTRLSIL.

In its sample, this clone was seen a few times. CDR3 region: CASSFAGFSQDGYTF. In DNA, the CDR3 is TGTGCCAGCAGTTTCGCAGGATTCTCCCAAGATGGCTACACCTTC. The V call is TRBV28, the J call TRBJ1-2, with no clear D. The germline V gene encodes CDR1 MDHEN and CDR2 SYDVKM. With 3 bases removed from V and 6 bases from J, the gap between germline ends came to 17 bases. CDR3 length equals 15 residues.

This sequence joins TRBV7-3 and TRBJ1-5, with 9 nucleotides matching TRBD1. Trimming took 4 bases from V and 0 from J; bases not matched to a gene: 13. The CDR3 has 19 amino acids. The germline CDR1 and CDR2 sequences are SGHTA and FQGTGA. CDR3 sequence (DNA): TGTGCCAGCAGCTCAGGGACAGGGTGGCGGCTATATAGCAATCAGCCCCAGCATTTT. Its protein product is CASSSGTGWRLYSNQPQHF.